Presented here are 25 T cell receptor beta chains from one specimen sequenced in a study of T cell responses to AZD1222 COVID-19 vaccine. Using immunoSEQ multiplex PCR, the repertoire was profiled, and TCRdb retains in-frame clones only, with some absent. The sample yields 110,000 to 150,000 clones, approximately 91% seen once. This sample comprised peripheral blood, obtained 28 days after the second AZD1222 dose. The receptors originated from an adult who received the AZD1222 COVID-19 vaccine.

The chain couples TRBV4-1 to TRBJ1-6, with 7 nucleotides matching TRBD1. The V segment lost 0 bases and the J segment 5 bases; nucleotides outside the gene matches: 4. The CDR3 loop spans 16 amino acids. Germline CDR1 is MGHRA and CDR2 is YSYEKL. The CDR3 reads CASSQEGGQNNSPLHF. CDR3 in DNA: TGCGCCAGCAGCCAAGAGGGGGGACAGAATAATTCACCCCTCCACTTT.

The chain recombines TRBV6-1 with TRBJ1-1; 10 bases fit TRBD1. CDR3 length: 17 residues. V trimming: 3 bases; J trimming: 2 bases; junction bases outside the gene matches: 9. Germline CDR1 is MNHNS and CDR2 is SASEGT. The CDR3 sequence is CASSERGQGWKNTEAFF. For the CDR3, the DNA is TGTGCCAGCAGTGAGAGGGGACAGGGGTGGAAAAACACTGAAGCTTTCTTT.

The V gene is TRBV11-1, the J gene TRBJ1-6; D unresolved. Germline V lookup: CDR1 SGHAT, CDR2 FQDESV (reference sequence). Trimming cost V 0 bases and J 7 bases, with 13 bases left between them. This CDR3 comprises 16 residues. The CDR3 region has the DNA TGTGCCAGCAGCTTAGCCCCCTTCCCACAGAATTCACCCCTCCACTTT. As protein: CASSLAPFPQNSPLHF.

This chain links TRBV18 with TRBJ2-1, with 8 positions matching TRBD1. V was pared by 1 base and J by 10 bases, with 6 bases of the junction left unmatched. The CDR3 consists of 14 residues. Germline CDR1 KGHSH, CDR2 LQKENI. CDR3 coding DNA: TGTGCCAGCTCACCACGGGCAGGGGGCGCCGAGCAGTTCTTC. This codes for CASSPRAGGAEQFF.

CDR3: CASSLFMNTEAFF. CDR3 nucleotides: TGTGCCAGCAGCCTTTTCATGAACACTGAAGCTTTCTTT. The chain uses TRBV5-5 and TRBJ1-1; D remains ambiguous. This CDR3 has 13 amino acids. Germline values: CDR1 SGHKS, CDR2 YYEKEE (reference sequence). V gave up 4 bases and J gave up 0 bases, with 7 bases separating them.

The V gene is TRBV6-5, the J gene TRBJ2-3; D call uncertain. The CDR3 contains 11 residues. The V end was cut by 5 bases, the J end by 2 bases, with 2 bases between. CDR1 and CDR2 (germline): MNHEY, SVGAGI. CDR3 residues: CASSPTDTQYF. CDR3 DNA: TGTGCCAGCAGTCCCACAGATACGCAGTATTTT.

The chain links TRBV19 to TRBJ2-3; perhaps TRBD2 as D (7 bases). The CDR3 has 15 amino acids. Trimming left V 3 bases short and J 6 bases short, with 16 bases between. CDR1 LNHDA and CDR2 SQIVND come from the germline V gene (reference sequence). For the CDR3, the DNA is TGTGCCAGTAGTATCCGGGGGGCGCCCAGGGATACGCAGTATTTT. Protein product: CASSIRGAPRDTQYF.

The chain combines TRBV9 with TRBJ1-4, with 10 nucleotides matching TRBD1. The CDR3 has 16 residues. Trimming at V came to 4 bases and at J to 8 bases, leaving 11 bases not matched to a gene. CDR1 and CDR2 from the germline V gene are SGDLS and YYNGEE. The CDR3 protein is CASSPEVGTGDEKLFF. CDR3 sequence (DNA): TGTGCCAGCAGCCCCGAGGTAGGGACAGGGGACGAAAAACTGTTTTTT.

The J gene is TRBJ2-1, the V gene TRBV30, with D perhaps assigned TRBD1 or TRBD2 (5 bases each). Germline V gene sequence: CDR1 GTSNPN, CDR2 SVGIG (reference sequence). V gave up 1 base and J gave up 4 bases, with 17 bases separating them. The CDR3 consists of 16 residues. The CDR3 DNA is TGTGCCTGGAGTGGCCCGGGACGCGGCCTTTACAATGAGCAGTTCTTC. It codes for CAWSGPGRGLYNEQFF.

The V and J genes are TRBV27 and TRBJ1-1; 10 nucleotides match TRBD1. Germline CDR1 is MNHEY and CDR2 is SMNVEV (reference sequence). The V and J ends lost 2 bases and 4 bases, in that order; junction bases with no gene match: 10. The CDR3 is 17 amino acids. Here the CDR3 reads CASSLRPGTGAGTEAFF. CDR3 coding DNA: TGTGCCAGCAGTTTACGTCCCGGGACAGGGGCCGGCACTGAAGCTTTCTTT.

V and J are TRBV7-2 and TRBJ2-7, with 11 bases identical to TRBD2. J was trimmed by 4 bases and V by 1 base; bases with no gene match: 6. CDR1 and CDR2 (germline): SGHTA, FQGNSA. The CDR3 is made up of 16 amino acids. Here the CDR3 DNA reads TGTGCCAGCAGCTTAGGGGTAGCGGGAGGGCCTTACGAGCAGTACTTC. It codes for CASSLGVAGGPYEQYF.

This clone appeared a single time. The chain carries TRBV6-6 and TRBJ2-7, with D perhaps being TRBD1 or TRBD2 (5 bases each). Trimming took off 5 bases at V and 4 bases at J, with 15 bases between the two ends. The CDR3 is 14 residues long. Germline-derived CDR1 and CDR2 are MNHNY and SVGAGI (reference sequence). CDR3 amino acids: CASSLPGSGYEQYF. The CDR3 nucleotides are TGTGCCAGCAGTCTCCCAGGGAGTGGATACGAGCAGTACTTC.

CDR3 sequence reads: CASSLSVNTEAFF. The CDR3, as DNA: TGTGCCAGCAGCCTTAGTGTTAACACTGAAGCTTTCTTT. The chain carries TRBV7-9 and TRBJ1-1; D gene unclear. The CDR3 runs to 13 residues. Germline values: CDR1 SEHNR, CDR2 FQNEAQ (reference sequence). Trimming removed 5 bases at V and 2 bases at J, with 9 bases between.

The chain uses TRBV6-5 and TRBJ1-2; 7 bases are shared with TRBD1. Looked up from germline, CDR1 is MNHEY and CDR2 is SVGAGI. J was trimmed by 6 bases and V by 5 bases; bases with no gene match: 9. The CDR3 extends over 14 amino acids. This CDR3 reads CASSRIQGSHGYTF. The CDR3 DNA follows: TGTGCCAGCAGTCGTATACAGGGGTCCCATGGCTACACCTTC.

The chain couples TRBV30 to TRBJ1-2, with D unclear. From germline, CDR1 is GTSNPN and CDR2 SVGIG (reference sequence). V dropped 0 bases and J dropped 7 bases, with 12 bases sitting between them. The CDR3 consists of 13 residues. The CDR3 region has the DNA TGTGCCTGGAGTGTACCCCCCTGGGGTGGCTACACCTTC. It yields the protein CAWSVPPWGGYTF. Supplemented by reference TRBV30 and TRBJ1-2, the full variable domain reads SQTIHQWPATLVQPVGSPLSLECTVEGTSNPNLYWYRQAAGRGLQLLFYSVGIGQISSEVPQNLSASRPQDRQFILSSKKLLLSDSGFYLCAWSVPPWGGYTFGSGTRLTVV.

CDR3 DNA: TGTGCCAGCAGCCAAGGTGGCCCGACCGTGCCCGGACGGCTCACCGCAGTAGGAAACACCATATATTTT. Translation gives CASSQGGPTVPGRLTAVGNTIYF. The V and J genes are TRBV3-1 (or the pseudogene TRBV3-2) and TRBJ1-3, with no clear D. The CDR3 loop spans 23 amino acids. Trimming took off 1 base at V and 4 bases at J, with 35 bases between the two ends. Germline CDR1 is LGHDT and CDR2 is YNNKEL (reference sequence).

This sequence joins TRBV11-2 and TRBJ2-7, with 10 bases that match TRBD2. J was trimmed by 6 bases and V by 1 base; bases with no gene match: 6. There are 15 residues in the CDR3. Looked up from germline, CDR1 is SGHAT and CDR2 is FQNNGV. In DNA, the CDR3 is TGTGCCAGCAGCTTAGCAGGGACTAGCGTTGGCGAGCAGTACTTC. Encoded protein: CASSLAGTSVGEQYF. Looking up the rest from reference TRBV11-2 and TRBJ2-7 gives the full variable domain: EAGVAQSPRYKIIEKRQSVAFWCNPISGHATLYWYQQILGQGPKLLIQFQNNGVVDDSQLPKDRFSAERLKGVDSTLKIQPAKLEDSAVYLCASSLAGTSVGEQYFGPGTRLTVT.

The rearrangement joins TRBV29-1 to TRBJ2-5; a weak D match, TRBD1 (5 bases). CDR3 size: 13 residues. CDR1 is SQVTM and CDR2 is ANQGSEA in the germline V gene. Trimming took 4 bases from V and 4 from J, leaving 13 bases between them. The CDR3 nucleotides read TGCAGCGTTGTCAGGGTGAGAGGAGAGACCCAGTACTTC. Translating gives CSVVRVRGETQYF.

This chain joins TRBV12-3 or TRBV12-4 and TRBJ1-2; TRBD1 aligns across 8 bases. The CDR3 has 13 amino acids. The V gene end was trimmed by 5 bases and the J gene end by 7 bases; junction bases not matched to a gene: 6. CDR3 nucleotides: TGTGCCAGCAGTAAGACAGGGGTTAGTGGCTACACCTTC. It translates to CASSKTGVSGYTF.

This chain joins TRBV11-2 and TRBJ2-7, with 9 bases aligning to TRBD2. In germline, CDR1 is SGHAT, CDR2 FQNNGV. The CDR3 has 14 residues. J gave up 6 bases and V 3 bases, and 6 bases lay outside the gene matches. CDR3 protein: CASSFSGGVSEQYF. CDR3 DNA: TGTGCCAGCAGCTTTAGCGGGGGTGTATCCGAGCAGTACTTC.

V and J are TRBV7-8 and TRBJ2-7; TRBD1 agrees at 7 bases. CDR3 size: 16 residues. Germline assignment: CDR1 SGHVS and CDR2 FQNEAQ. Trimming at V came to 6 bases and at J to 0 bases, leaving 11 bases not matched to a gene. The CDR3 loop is CASSPQPTGSSYEQYF. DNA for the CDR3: TGTGCCAGCAGTCCGCAACCGACAGGGAGCTCCTACGAGCAGTACTTC.

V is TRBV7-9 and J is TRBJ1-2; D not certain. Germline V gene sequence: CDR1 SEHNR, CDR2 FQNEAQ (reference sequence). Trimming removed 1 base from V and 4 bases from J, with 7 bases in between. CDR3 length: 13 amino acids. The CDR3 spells CASSLGVFYGYTF. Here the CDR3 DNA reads TGTGCCAGCAGCTTAGGGGTCTTCTATGGCTACACCTTC.

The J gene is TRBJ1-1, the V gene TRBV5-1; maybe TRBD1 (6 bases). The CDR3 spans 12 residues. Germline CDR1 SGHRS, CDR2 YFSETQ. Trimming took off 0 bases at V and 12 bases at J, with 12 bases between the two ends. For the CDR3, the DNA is TGCGCCAGCAGCTTGGAGGGGGGCGCGACTTTCTTT. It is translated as CASSLEGGATFF. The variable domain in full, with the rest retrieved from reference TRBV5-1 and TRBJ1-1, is KAGVTQTPRYLIKTRGQQVTLSCSPISGHRSVSWYQQTPGQGLQFLFEYFSETQRNKGNFPGRFSGRQFSNSRSEMNVSTLELGDSALYLCASSLEGGATFFGQGTRLTVV.

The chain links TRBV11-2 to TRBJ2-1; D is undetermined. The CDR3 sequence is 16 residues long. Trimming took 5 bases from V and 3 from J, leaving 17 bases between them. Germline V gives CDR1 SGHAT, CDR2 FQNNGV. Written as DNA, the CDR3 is TGTGCCAGCAGCCCCCGCTTGTATGAGAACTACAATGAGCAGTTCTTC. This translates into CASSPRLYENYNEQFF.

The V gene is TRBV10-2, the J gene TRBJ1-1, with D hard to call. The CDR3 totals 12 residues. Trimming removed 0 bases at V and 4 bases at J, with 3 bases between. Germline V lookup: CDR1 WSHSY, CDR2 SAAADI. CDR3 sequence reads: CASSESFTEAFF. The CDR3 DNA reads TGCGCCAGCAGTGAGTCTTTCACTGAAGCTTTCTTT.